Shown below are 29 T cell receptor beta chains from a single sample sequenced in a study of vaccination and CD4 T cells after COVID-19. Specified treatment: roughly ten-day PBMC culture with coronavirus spike peptide pools or control peptides (ViraFEST assay). Antigens for these TCRs are unknown. The Oncomine TCR Beta short-read assay sequenced DNA from cultured CD4+ T cells. TCRdb passed the PCR reads through MiXCR, listing each CDR3 protein once. Of roughly 7,600 distinct CDR3 sequences in the sample, roughly 23% were seen once. The sequenced sample was CD4+ T cells from blood, cultured in vitro, obtained after SARS-CoV-2 vaccination. The receptors derive from a human donor who had recovered from COVID-19.

The chain employs TRBV6-1 and TRBJ2-1; D may correspond to TRBD1 or TRBD2 (5 bases each). Germline values: CDR1 MNHNS, CDR2 SASEGT. The CDR3 is 16 residues long. Trimming took off 6 bases at V and 0 bases at J, with 15 bases between the two ends. The DNA of the CDR3 is TGTGCCAGCAGCTACTACGGGGCGAGCTCCTACAATGAGCAGTTCTTC. This codes for CASSYYGASSYNEQFF.

Only a few counts were recorded for this clonotype. CDR3 DNA sequence: TGTGCCAGCTGGGACAGGGACCCCACAGATACGCAGTATTTT. This codes for CASWDRDPTDTQYF. This chain joins TRBV19 and TRBJ2-3; 9 bases map to TRBD1. The V gene end was trimmed by 9 bases and the J gene end by 2 bases; junction bases not matched to a gene: 6. CDR3 size: 14 residues. The germline gives CDR1 LNHDA, CDR2 SQIVND (reference sequence).

The rearrangement links TRBV5-6 to TRBJ1-5; D is unclear. The CDR3 is 16 amino acids. Germline CDR1 is SGHDT and CDR2 is YYEEEE. The V end lost 2 bases, the J end lost 3 bases, and 15 bases lay between the germline ends. The CDR3 reads CASSLYHSSFNQPQHF. The CDR3 nucleotides are TGTGCCAGCAGCTTATATCACAGCTCCTTCAATCAGCCCCAGCATTTT.

This clonotype was counted a few times. The gene calls are TRBV28 and TRBJ2-1, with TRBD1 matching 11 bases. Germline CDR1 is MDHEN and CDR2 is SYDVKM. The CDR3 sequence is 15 residues long. V lost 0 bases, J lost 6 bases, and 1 base stayed unmatched. The CDR3 DNA sequence: TGTGCCAGCAGTTTATGGGACAGGGGGCGCAATGAGCAGTTCTTC. This sequence encodes CASSLWDRGRNEQFF.

At least ten counts were recorded for this clonotype. This chain links TRBV20-1 with TRBJ2-3; no reliable D call. Trimming stripped 6 bases from V and 1 base from J, with 11 bases between. This CDR3 contains 13 residues. Germline CDR1 DFQATT, CDR2 SNEGSKA (reference sequence). CDR3 nucleotide sequence: TGCAGTGCCTTATTTCCAGGCACAGATACGCAGTATTTT. It encodes CSALFPGTDTQYF.

The V gene is TRBV4-2, the J gene TRBJ2-7, with D perhaps TRBD1 or TRBD2 (5 bases each). CDR1 and CDR2 from the germline V gene are LGHNA and YNFKEQ. Trimming pared 1 base from V and 5 bases from J, leaving 18 bases between. The CDR3 has 16 amino acids. DNA for the CDR3: TGTGCCAGCAGCCAAGGGTTGGGACCAACGCAGGACGAGCAGTACTTC. Protein sequence: CASSQGLGPTQDEQYF.

This clonotype was recorded a few times. This sequence joins TRBV20-1 and TRBJ2-1; 8 bases agree with TRBD1. The V segment lost 3 bases and the J segment 3 bases; nucleotides outside the gene matches: 7. Germline CDR1 reads DFQATT; CDR2 reads SNEGSKA (reference sequence). The CDR3 runs to 15 residues. CDR3 DNA: TGCAGTGCTAGGGGTCGGACAGGGTTCTACAATGAGCAGTTCTTC. Translated: CSARGRTGFYNEQFF.

This clonotype was detected a few times. V usage is TRBV5-1 and J usage is TRBJ2-5, with D unresolved. The germline CDR1 and CDR2 sequences are SGHRS and YFSETQ. V lost 2 bases and J 1 base, leaving 6 bases between the germline ends. The length of the CDR3 is 13 residues. CDR3 nucleotide sequence: TGCGCCAGCAGCTTCCAGGCCCAAGAGACCCAGTACTTC. This gives the protein CASSFQAQETQYF.

In this sample, this clonotype turned up many times. The chain is built from TRBV7-2 and TRBJ1-5; 8 bases match TRBD1. Germline-derived CDR1 and CDR2 are SGHTA and FQGNSA. The CDR3 runs 15 residues. Losses at the gene ends were 2 bases for V and 1 base for J; bases not matched to a gene: 1. Here the CDR3 reads CASSLQGASNQPQHF. For the CDR3, the DNA is TGTGCCAGCAGCTTACAGGGGGCAAGCAATCAGCCCCAGCATTTT.

The J gene is TRBJ2-3, the V gene TRBV11-2; D may be TRBD2 (5 bases). V lost 5 bases, J lost 2 bases, and 11 bases lay in between. This CDR3 contains 14 residues. Germline CDR1 is SGHAT and CDR2 is FQNNGV. DNA of the CDR3: TGTGCCAGCAGCCTCACCGGGGTCACAGATACGCAGTATTTT. Residues: CASSLTGVTDTQYF.

V usage is TRBV4-1 and J usage is TRBJ2-7, with 8 nucleotides matching TRBD1. Losses at the gene ends were 8 bases for V and 6 bases for J; bases not matched to a gene: 12. The CDR3 consists of 14 residues. Germline V gene sequence: CDR1 MGHRA, CDR2 YSYEKL. The CDR3 DNA is TGCGCCAGCTTAGAGGCAGGGGGCTCAGTCGAGCAGTACTTC. This codes for CASLEAGGSVEQYF.

The chain employs TRBV11-1 and TRBJ1-6; D remains unclear. Germline V gene data show CDR1 as SGHAT and CDR2 as FQDESV (reference sequence). The CDR3 contains 13 residues. The V and J ends lost 5 bases and 9 bases respectively, with 11 bases between them. The CDR3 region has the DNA TGTGCCAGCAGCCCTCGGGAAGCTTCACCCCTCCACTTT. Residues: CASSPREASPLHF.

The gene calls are TRBV4-1 and TRBJ2-7, with D possibly matching TRBD2 (5 bases). This CDR3 is built from 21 residues. Per germline, CDR1 MGHRA and CDR2 YSYEKL. V was pared by 1 base and J by 3 bases, with 31 bases between. The CDR3 loop reads CASSQARDPLPRGQFHYEQYF. Here the CDR3 DNA reads TGCGCCAGCAGCCAAGCTCGGGATCCCCTTCCTCGTGGGCAGTTCCACTACGAGCAGTACTTC.

The gene calls are TRBV7-3 and TRBJ2-2; 8 bases map to TRBD1. V lost 4 bases to trimming and J lost 4 bases; unmatched junction nucleotides: 8. Germline values: CDR1 SGHTA, CDR2 FQGTGA. There are 16 residues in the CDR3. In DNA, the CDR3 is TGTGCCAGCAGCTCCAAGACAGGGGCTGGCACCGGGGAGCTGTTTTTT. Residues: CASSSKTGAGTGELFF.

The chain employs TRBV28 and TRBJ1-1, with D unclear. Trimming stripped 6 bases from V and 3 bases from J, with 14 bases between. This CDR3 has 14 residues. Germline values: CDR1 MDHEN, CDR2 SYDVKM. In DNA, the CDR3 is TGTGCCAGCAGACCCCCCGCTTGGGACACTGAAGCTTTCTTT. Amino acid sequence: CASRPPAWDTEAFF. Full variable domain (remainder filled in from reference TRBV28 and TRBJ1-1): DVKVTQSSRYLVKRTGEKVFLECVQDMDHENMFWYRQDPGLGLRLIYFSYDVKMKEKGDIPEGYSVSREKKERFSLILESASTNQTSMYLCASRPPAWDTEAFFGQGTRLTVV.

DNA for the CDR3: TGTGCCAGCAGTGAGGGAGGACAGCGGGGGGACACCGGGGAGCTGTTTTTT. Amino acid sequence: CASSEGGQRGDTGELFF. J is TRBJ2-2 and V is TRBV25-1, with TRBD2 matching over 9 bases. J was trimmed by 3 bases and V by 3 bases; bases with no gene match: 8. This CDR3 region has 17 residues. Germline V lookup: CDR1 MGHDK, CDR2 SYGVNS.

This clonotype was counted only a few times. The DNA for the CDR3 is TGCGCCAGCAGCGTTGGTCGGACGCAGGGGAGGGAGACCCAGTACTTC. This sequence encodes CASSVGRTQGRETQYF. The chain couples TRBV5-1 to TRBJ2-5; D is perhaps TRBD1 or TRBD2 (6 bases each). This CDR3 comprises 16 residues. CDR1 and CDR2 from the germline V gene are SGHRS and YFSETQ. Trimming cost V 4 bases and J 5 bases, with 21 bases left between them.

Concerning this clonotype itself: It is unclear where the CDR3 begins or ends on the DNA, so no DNA is shown, and the CDR3 is as TCRdb lists it. The rearrangement uses TRBV7-5 and TRBJ2-1; the tabulated D call, TRBD2, remains unverified against the DNA. TRBV7-5 is flagged as a pseudogene. The length of the CDR3 is 16 amino acids, counting both ends. This CDR3 reads CISVPDPSGESNEQFF.

This clonotype ranks as medium-sized (0.01 to 0.1%). J is TRBJ1-5 and V is TRBV27; D possibly corresponds to TRBD1 (5 bases). Germline V gene sequence: CDR1 MNHEY, CDR2 SMNVEV (reference sequence). V was clipped by 5 bases and J by 7 bases, with 18 bases between them. CDR3 size: 15 residues. This chain's CDR3 is CASSKLGTAGQPQHF. The CDR3 nucleotides are TGTGCCAGCAGTAAACTCGGGACGGCAGGCCAGCCCCAGCATTTT.

This clonotype occurred many times. CDR3 region: CSAGAGLNYGYTF. CDR3 bases: TGCAGTGCCGGCGCAGGGCTTAACTATGGCTACACCTTC. The chain employs TRBV20-1 and TRBJ1-2; D possibly corresponds to TRBD1 (5 bases). V was clipped by 6 bases and J by 1 base, with 12 bases between them. This CDR3 has 13 residues. In germline, CDR1 is DFQATT, CDR2 SNEGSKA (reference sequence).

By frequency in the sample, this clonotype is medium-sized. The J gene is TRBJ2-5, the V gene TRBV6-1, with 9 bases identical to TRBD2. The CDR3 consists of 16 residues. CDR1 and CDR2 (germline): MNHNS, SASEGT. V lost 6 bases and J lost 6; bases outside the gene matches: 14. The CDR3 reads CASSPSGGGALKTQYF. CDR3 DNA sequence: TGTGCCAGCAGCCCCTCCGGCGGGGGGGCCTTAAAGACCCAGTACTTC.

V gene TRBV10-3 combines with J gene TRBJ1-2; 7 bases agree with TRBD1. With V trimmed by 2 bases and J by 8 bases, 5 bases remained unmatched. From germline, CDR1 is ENHRY and CDR2 SYGVKD. This CDR3 has 13 amino acids. The CDR3 loop is CAISEATGSGYTF. CDR3 bases: TGTGCCATCAGTGAGGCGACAGGGAGCGGCTACACCTTC.

This clonotype is medium-sized. The chain employs TRBV7-8 and TRBJ2-7; 7 bases line up with TRBD1. Germline loops: CDR1 SGHVS, CDR2 FQNEAQ. Unmatched junction bases numbered 10, after V lost 5 bases and J lost 3 bases. The CDR3 runs to 15 residues. DNA of the CDR3: TGTGCCAGCAGCCTCATGGGACAGCTAGTCTACGAGCAGTACTTC. It yields the protein CASSLMGQLVYEQYF.

This clonotype has more than one count but fewer than ten. V usage is TRBV6-5 and J usage is TRBJ1-1; TRBD1 matches 9 bases. Germline CDR1 MNHEY, CDR2 SVGAGI. The CDR3 runs to 14 residues. V shed 0 bases, J shed 7 bases, and the junction held 3 bases outside the gene matches. CDR3 DNA: TGTGCCAGCAGTTACTCTGGGACAGGGAGTGAAGCTTTCTTT. It yields the protein CASSYSGTGSEAFF.

This clonotype was observed a handful of times. The rearrangement uses TRBV5-4 and TRBJ2-5; TRBD1 is a possible D gene (5 bases). The CDR3 totals 13 residues. Germline lookup yields CDR1 SGHNT and CDR2 YYREEE (reference sequence). Deletions cut 2 bases from V and 3 bases from J, with 8 bases between. The CDR3: CASSLDREETQYF. DNA of the CDR3: TGTGCCAGCAGCTTAGACAGAGAAGAGACCCAGTACTTC. The full variable domain, its missing parts supplied by reference TRBV5-4 and TRBJ2-5, is ETGVTQSPTHLIKTRGQQVTLRCSSQSGHNTVSWYQQALGQGPQFIFQYYREEENGRGNFPPRFSGLQFPNYSSELNVNALELDDSALYLCASSLDREETQYFGPGTRLLVL.

In its sample, this clonotype ranks as medium-sized. The rearrangement links TRBV12-3 or TRBV12-4 to TRBJ2-7, with D possibly being TRBD2 (5 bases). This CDR3 is built from 14 residues. Trimming removed 5 bases from V and 7 bases from J, with 18 bases in between. In nucleotides, the CDR3 is TGTGCCAGCAGTGCCTCCGGGATCCTGGGTGAGCAGTACTTC. Translating it yields CASSASGILGEQYF.

The chain joins TRBV6-1 to TRBJ2-5, with 15 bases identical to TRBD2. CDR1 is MNHNS and CDR2 is SASEGT in the germline V gene. The length of the CDR3 is 17 residues. V trimming: 6 bases; J trimming: 4 bases; junction bases outside the gene matches: 9. CDR3 sequence (DNA): TGTGCCAGCAGAAGGACTAGCGGGGGGGCCGGAGGAGAGACCCAGTACTTC. Translation: CASRRTSGGAGGETQYF.

This sequence joins TRBV4-1 and TRBJ1-5; 12 nucleotides agree with TRBD1. Germline V CDR1 and CDR2: MGHRA, YSYEKL. Trimming cost V 0 bases and J 0 bases; bases outside gene matches: 6. The CDR3 is 19 amino acids. The CDR3 loop reads CASSQEPGQGAYSNQPQHF. CDR3 in DNA: TGCGCCAGCAGCCAAGAGCCGGGACAGGGGGCGTATAGCAATCAGCCCCAGCATTTT.

This clonotype was counted many times. The chain links TRBV6-1 to TRBJ2-1; D gene unclear. Germline lookup yields CDR1 MNHNS and CDR2 SASEGT. V was shortened by 6 bases and J by 4 bases, with 13 bases between the two germline ends. This CDR3 has 14 amino acids. CDR3 coding DNA: TGTGCCAGCAGACACGGACGGATATACAATGAGCAGTTCTTC. Amino acids: CASRHGRIYNEQFF.